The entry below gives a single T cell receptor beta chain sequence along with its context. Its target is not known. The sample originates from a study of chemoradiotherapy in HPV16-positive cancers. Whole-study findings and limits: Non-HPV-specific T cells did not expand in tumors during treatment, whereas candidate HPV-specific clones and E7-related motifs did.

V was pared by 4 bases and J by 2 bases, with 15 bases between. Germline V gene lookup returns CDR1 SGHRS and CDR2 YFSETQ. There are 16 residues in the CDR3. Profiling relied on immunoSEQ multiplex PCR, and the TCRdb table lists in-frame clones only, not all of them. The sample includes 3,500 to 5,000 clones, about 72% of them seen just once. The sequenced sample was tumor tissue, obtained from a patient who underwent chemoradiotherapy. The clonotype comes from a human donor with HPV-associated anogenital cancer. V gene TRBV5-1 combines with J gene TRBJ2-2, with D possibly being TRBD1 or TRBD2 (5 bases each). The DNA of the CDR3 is TGCGCCAGCAGCCACACCGGGACCGATAACACCGGGGAGCTGTTTTTT. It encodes CASSHTGTDNTGELFF.